This T cell receptor beta chain was sequenced for a study of control samples from healthy donors and cancer patients. The assay was immunoSEQ multiplex PCR, and TCRdb's table has in-frame clones only and misses some. The profile shows about 35,000 clones, 85% to 95% of them singletons. This TCR was recovered from a man aged 40-49 years with colorectal cancer. Source material: PBMCs.

This chain's CDR3 is CASSQGQGNVHEQYF. DNA of the CDR3: TGCGCCAGCAGCCAAGGGCAGGGAAACGTCCACGAGCAGTACTTC. The gene calls are TRBV4-3 and TRBJ2-7; maybe TRBD1 (5 bases). V gave up 1 base and J gave up 5 bases, with 15 bases separating them. Germline CDR1 reads LGHNA; CDR2 reads YSLEER. The CDR3 consists of 15 residues.